What follows are 13 T cell receptor beta chains derived from one specimen sequenced in a study of blood T cells in healthy people across ages (dated by TCRdb to the mid-2010s). Libraries were prepared through 5' RACE. The instrument given in TCRdb is Illumina HiSeq 2500. A second about 7 to 11 cycle PCR used a sample-barcoded 5' primer and a J-beta primer mix. TCRdb reanalyzed the raw reads on its own, using fastp at Q25 for trimming and MiXCR for clone calling, and kept in-frame beta chains. Every CDR3 protein is listed once, alongside the most common genes and DNA of its rows. The sample includes about 1,400,000 distinct CDR3 sequences, with 40% to 50% observed a single time. The ten biggest clones cover 6.5% to 10% of the sample. Material: blood. These receptors came from a woman younger than 35 in good health.

V usage is TRBV5-6 and J usage is TRBJ2-5; D uncertain. The CDR3 loop spans 17 amino acids. Germline assignment: CDR1 SGHDT and CDR2 YYEEEE. V was cut by 0 bases and J by 1 base, with 16 bases left in between. CDR3 sequence reads: CASSLEGSGRSQETQYF. Written as DNA, the CDR3 is TGTGCCAGCAGCTTGGAAGGTTCTGGGCGCTCCCAAGAGACCCAGTACTTC.

This clonotype was counted once. This CDR3 is CASSELGGGQQFF. CDR3 sequence (DNA): TGTGCCAGCAGTGAATTGGGGGGAGGCCAGCAGTTCTTC. The V call is TRBV2, the J call TRBJ2-1; tentative D call: TRBD2 (6 bases). CDR3 length: 13 amino acids. V was pared by 2 bases and J by 11 bases, with 13 bases between. The germline CDR1 and CDR2 sequences are SNHLY and FYNNEI.

Regarding this clonotype: One junction end disagrees with the germline gene, perhaps due to a read error. The chain is built from TRBV11-2 and TRBJ1-2; D is unclear. The CDR3 is 15 amino acids. CDR1 and CDR2 from the germline V gene are SGHAT and FQNNGV. The CDR3 loop is CPSSFDTGSSYGYTF. DNA of the CDR3: TGTCCCAGCAGCTTCGATACGGGCTCCTCCTATGGCTACACCTTC.

As for this clonotype: A much larger clone is a single base away; this may be a read error. The J gene is TRBJ2-5, the V gene TRBV7-9, with 8 positions matching TRBD1. CDR1 and CDR2 from the germline V gene are SEHNR and FQNEAQ (reference sequence). The CDR3 length is 13 residues. The CDR3 DNA follows: TGTGCCCGCAGTGACAGGGGCGGAGAGACCCAGTACTTC. Translating gives CARSDRGGETQYF.

Remarks on this clonotype: At one end, the junction sequence differs from germline, possibly due to a read error. The V call is TRBV7-2, the J call TRBJ2-5, with D maybe TRBD2 (7 bases). Germline CDR1 is SGHTA and CDR2 is FQGNSA. The CDR3 covers 15 residues. CDR3 loop: CASGLTGGRQETQYF. The CDR3 DNA reads TGTGCCAGCGGCTTAACGGGGGGCCGCCAAGAGACCCAGTACTTC.

This clonotype was detected a few times. The V gene is TRBV6-5, the J gene TRBJ2-3; 8 bases line up with TRBD1. The CDR3 loop spans 14 amino acids. V was clipped by 6 bases and J by 2 bases; unmatched bases: 4. Germline-derived CDR1 and CDR2 are MNHEY and SVGAGI. The CDR3 loop reads CASRRQGATDTQYF. In nucleotides, the CDR3 is TGTGCCAGCAGGCGGCAGGGGGCCACAGATACGCAGTATTTT.

V is TRBV12-3 or TRBV12-4 and J is TRBJ2-7; D may be TRBD1 (6 bases). The CDR3 runs 12 residues. The V gene lost 8 bases and the J gene lost 7 bases, with 15 bases spanning the gap. In DNA form, the CDR3 reads TGTGCCAGCGCTTCCACAGGGTTAGAGCAGTACTTC. Its protein product is CASASTGLEQYF.

The rearrangement joins TRBV7-9 to TRBJ1-2; 8 bases are a match to TRBD1. V shed 7 bases, J shed 5 bases, and the junction held 3 bases outside the gene matches. The CDR3 has 12 residues. Germline V gene data show CDR1 as SEHNR and CDR2 as FQNEAQ (reference sequence). The CDR3 spells CASTGQEYGYTF. The CDR3 bases are TGTGCCAGCACGGGACAGGAATATGGCTACACCTTC.

This clonotype occurred a few times. The V and J genes are TRBV28 and TRBJ2-6; TRBD1 might be the D (6 bases). The CDR3 has 15 residues. V lost 7 bases to trimming and J lost 2 bases, with 12 bases between them. Germline V CDR1 and CDR2: MDHEN, SYDVKM. CDR3 loop: CASIGGSAGANVLTF. The DNA of the CDR3 is TGTGCCAGCATTGGGGGCAGCGCTGGGGCCAACGTCCTGACTTTC.

The sample holds one count of this clonotype. V and J are TRBV7-9 and TRBJ1-1, with no clear D. This CDR3 comprises 15 residues. Germline CDR1 SEHNR, CDR2 FQNEAQ (reference sequence). Trimming removed 6 bases from V and 0 bases from J, with 14 bases in between. The chain's CDR3 is CASRPFGHLNTEAFF. The CDR3 DNA follows: TGTGCCAGCAGACCGTTCGGCCACTTGAACACTGAAGCTTTCTTT.

V gene TRBV4-3 combines with J gene TRBJ2-7; D is possibly TRBD1 or TRBD2 (5 bases each). The CDR3 is 16 residues long. Trimming took off 5 bases at V and 0 bases at J, with 17 bases between the two ends. Germline CDR1 and CDR2: LGHNA and YSLEER. The CDR3 DNA follows: TGCGCCAGCAGCTCCATGGTGGGGGAGCCCTCCTACGAGCAGTACTTC. It translates to CASSSMVGEPSYEQYF.

CDR3 sequence reads: CASSLYGGPYEQYF. In nucleotides, the CDR3 is TGTGCCAGCAGTTTATACGGAGGTCCCTACGAGCAGTACTTC. The chain combines TRBV27 with TRBJ2-7; D is possibly TRBD2 (5 bases). V was trimmed by 1 base and J by 2 bases, leaving 9 bases between them. Germline values: CDR1 MNHEY, CDR2 SMNVEV (reference sequence). The CDR3 contains 14 residues.

Only one count was recorded for this clonotype. The chain employs TRBV11-2 and TRBJ2-3; 8 positions agree with TRBD2. Losses at the gene ends were 5 bases for V and 3 bases for J; bases not matched to a gene: 22. The V gene's germline CDR1 is SGHAT and CDR2 FQNNGV. The CDR3 sequence is 20 residues long. The CDR3 DNA reads as TGTGCCAGCAGCCCCCGTTGGCTTCGTCTGGCGGGAGGAAGTACAGATACGCAGTATTTT. Encoded protein: CASSPRWLRLAGGSTDTQYF.